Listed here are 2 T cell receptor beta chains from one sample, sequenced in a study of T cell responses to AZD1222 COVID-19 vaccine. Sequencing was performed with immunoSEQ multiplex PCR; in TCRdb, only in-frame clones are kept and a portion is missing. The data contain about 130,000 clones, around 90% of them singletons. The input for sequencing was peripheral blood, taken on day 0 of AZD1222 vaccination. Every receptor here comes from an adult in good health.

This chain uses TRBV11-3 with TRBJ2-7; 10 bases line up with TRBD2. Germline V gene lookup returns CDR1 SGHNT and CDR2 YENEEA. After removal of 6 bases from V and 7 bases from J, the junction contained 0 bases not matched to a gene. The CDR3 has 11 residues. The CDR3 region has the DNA TGTGCCAGCAGAGCGGGGGGGGAGCAGTACTTC. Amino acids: CASRAGGEQYF.

CDR3 region: CASTGGRGNTEAFF. The CDR3 nucleotides read TGTGCCAGCACCGGGGGCAGGGGGAACACTGAAGCTTTCTTT. The chain is built from TRBV6-5 and TRBJ1-1; a possible D gene is TRBD1 (6 bases). Germline V CDR1 and CDR2: MNHEY, SVGAGI. The CDR3 consists of 14 residues. Trimming removed 7 bases from V and 1 base from J, with 13 bases in between.